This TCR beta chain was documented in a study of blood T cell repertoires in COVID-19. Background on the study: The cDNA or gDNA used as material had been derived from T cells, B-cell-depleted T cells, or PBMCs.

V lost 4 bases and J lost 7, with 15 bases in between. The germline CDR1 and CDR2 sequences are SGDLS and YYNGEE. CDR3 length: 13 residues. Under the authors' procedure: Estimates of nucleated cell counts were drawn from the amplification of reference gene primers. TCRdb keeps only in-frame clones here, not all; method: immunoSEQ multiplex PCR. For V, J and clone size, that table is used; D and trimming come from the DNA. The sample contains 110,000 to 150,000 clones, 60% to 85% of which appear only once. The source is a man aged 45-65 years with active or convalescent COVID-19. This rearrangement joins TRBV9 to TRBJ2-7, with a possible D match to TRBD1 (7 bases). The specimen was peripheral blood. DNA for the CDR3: TGTGCCAGCAGCCCAGGGGGGCCTGATGAGCAGTACTTC. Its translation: CASSPGGPDEQYF.